A single sample is the source of the 25 T cell receptor beta chains below, sequenced in a study of T-cell reconstitution after alpha-beta-depleted transplantation in children. Construction of the TCRbeta library involved unique molecular identifiers. From the PCR reads, TCRdb called clonotypes with MiXCR, one entry per CDR3 protein. The sample records over 150,000 distinct CDR3 sequences, 6% to 7% being singletons. Sequences were derived from PBMCs from the stem cell graft donor, sampled from the stem cell graft. These receptors all come from a human donor who donated a stem cell graft to a child with Wiskott-Aldrich syndrome.

This clonotype was recorded many times. The chain uses TRBV6-5 and TRBJ1-1, with D perhaps matching TRBD1 (6 bases). Germline V gene lookup returns CDR1 MNHEY and CDR2 SVGAGI. The V end lost 6 bases, the J end lost 5 bases, and 16 bases lay between the germline ends. This CDR3 has 14 residues. This CDR3 is CASSRGGGRTEAFF. CDR3 coding DNA: TGTGCCAGCAGCCGCGGGGGGGGGCGGACTGAAGCTTTCTTT.

This clonotype has at least ten counts. The CDR3 nucleotides read TGTGCCAGCAGATCACTACGACGACAGGGGGCTAAAGAAGAGACCCAGTACTTC. It yields the protein CASRSLRRQGAKEETQYF. The chain employs TRBV27 and TRBJ2-5; 10 nucleotides line up with TRBD1. Per germline, CDR1 MNHEY and CDR2 SMNVEV (reference sequence). With V trimmed by 6 bases and J by 3 bases, 16 bases remained unmatched. This CDR3 has 18 residues.

This clonotype was counted many times. The chain is built from TRBV12-3 or TRBV12-4 and TRBJ2-1, with 12 bases that match TRBD2. V trimming: 1 base; J trimming: 10 bases; junction bases outside the gene matches: 5. The CDR3 runs to 15 residues. DNA for the CDR3: TGTGCCAGCAGTTTAGATACTAGCGGGGGGCGGGAGCAGTTCTTC. Amino acids: CASSLDTSGGREQFF.

This chain joins TRBV29-1 and TRBJ2-1; D unclear. The CDR3 is 8 amino acids. V was cut by 5 bases and J by 9 bases, with 2 bases left in between. CDR1 is SQVTM and CDR2 is ANQGSEA in the germline V gene. CDR3 in DNA: TGCAGCGTTCCTGAGCAGTTCTTC. Translating gives CSVPEQFF.

This clonotype occurred a few times. V and J are TRBV29-1 and TRBJ1-2; D is ambiguous. This CDR3 has 13 residues. Per germline, CDR1 SQVTM and CDR2 ANQGSEA. V was shortened by 2 bases and J by 3 bases, with 10 bases between the two germline ends. The CDR3 reads CSVEKRHHYGYTF. The CDR3 nucleotides read TGCAGCGTTGAAAAGAGACACCACTATGGCTACACCTTC.

This clonotype was observed at least ten times. The V call is TRBV20-1, the J call TRBJ1-5; 8 bases are shared with TRBD1. Losses at the gene ends were 0 bases for V and 4 bases for J; bases not matched to a gene: 8. Germline lookup yields CDR1 DFQATT and CDR2 SNEGSKA (reference sequence). The length of the CDR3 is 16 residues. The CDR3 region has the DNA TGCAGTGCTAGAGAGGGGGACAGGTTCCCGAATCAGCCCCAGCATTTT. Residues: CSAREGDRFPNQPQHF.

V and J are TRBV5-4 and TRBJ2-7; TRBD1 agrees at 8 bases. The CDR3 runs 14 residues. The J segment lost 5 bases and the V segment lost 3 bases, leaving 7 bases of the junction unmatched. Germline V gives CDR1 SGHNT, CDR2 YYREEE (reference sequence). CDR3 in DNA: TGTGCCAGCAGCTCTCCGGACAGGGTCGACGAGCAGTACTTC. Amino acid sequence: CASSSPDRVDEQYF.

This clonotype was recorded at least ten times. V and J are TRBV4-1 and TRBJ1-2; 7 bases align to TRBD1. Germline V CDR1 and CDR2: MGHRA, YSYEKL. There are 17 residues in the CDR3. Losses at the gene ends were 4 bases for V and 6 bases for J; bases not matched to a gene: 17. CDR3 sequence reads: CASSLRGPASSLDGYTF. The CDR3 DNA sequence: TGCGCCAGCAGCCTAAGGGGGCCGGCCTCTTCGCTGGATGGCTACACCTTC.

This clonotype was detected ten times or more. CDR3 DNA: TGCGCCAGCAGTCTTTTCACAGGTCCTGGGGCCAACGTCCTGACTTTC. Its translation is CASSLFTGPGANVLTF. The chain combines TRBV4-1 with TRBJ2-6; maybe TRBD1 (5 bases). The CDR3 totals 16 residues. The ends were cut back, 6 bases at V and 2 bases at J, with 14 bases in the middle. The V gene's germline CDR1 is MGHRA and CDR2 YSYEKL.

This clonotype appeared many times. This rearrangement joins TRBV7-2 to TRBJ2-3; 7 bases map to TRBD2. Germline assignment: CDR1 SGHTA and CDR2 FQGNSA. CDR3 size: 17 residues. V was pared by 5 bases and J by 0 bases, with 11 bases of the junction left unmatched. CDR3 nucleotides: TGTGCCAGCAGCCATCTGATAGCGGGCCGCAGCACAGATACGCAGTATTTT. It specifies CASSHLIAGRSTDTQYF.

This clonotype was recorded at least ten times. The CDR3 sequence is CASSSWELAGGDEQYF. For the CDR3, the DNA is TGCGCCAGCAGCTCTTGGGAGCTAGCGGGGGGGGACGAGCAGTACTTC. This chain links TRBV10-2 with TRBJ2-7, with 12 nucleotides matching TRBD2. CDR3 length equals 16 residues. Trimming removed 6 bases from V and 5 bases from J; junction bases left unmatched: 11. Per the germline V gene, CDR1 is WSHSY and CDR2 is SAAADI.

This clonotype was picked up many times. V is TRBV29-1 and J is TRBJ1-1, with D possibly matching TRBD1 (6 bases). Germline V lookup: CDR1 SQVTM, CDR2 ANQGSEA. V lost 6 bases and J 1 base, leaving 12 bases between the germline ends. CDR3 length equals 13 residues. CDR3 loop: CSVAQGSNTEAFF. The CDR3 DNA reads as TGCAGCGTGGCACAGGGTTCGAACACTGAAGCTTTCTTT.

This clonotype showed up many times. V is TRBV4-1 and J is TRBJ1-4, with D hard to call. This CDR3 has 13 residues. V was cut by 1 base and J by 6 bases, with 6 bases left in between. Germline V CDR1 and CDR2: MGHRA, YSYEKL. The CDR3 region has the DNA TGCGCCAGCAGCCAAGTTTTGTATGAAAAACTGTTTTTT. Translated, it gives CASSQVLYEKLFF.

The table lists this clonotype with many counts. The chain links TRBV20-1 to TRBJ2-1; D might be TRBD2 (5 bases). From germline, CDR1 is DFQATT and CDR2 SNEGSKA (reference sequence). V lost 1 base, J lost 0 bases, and 10 bases lay in between. CDR3 length: 15 residues. CDR3 nucleotides: TGCAGTGCTAGAGGGACTCATAGCTCCTACAATGAGCAGTTCTTC. As protein: CSARGTHSSYNEQFF.

As concerns this clonotype: With a much larger clone just one base away, this may be a read error. The chain uses TRBV3-1 and TRBJ2-3; D possibly matches TRBD1 or TRBD2 (5 bases each). The length of the CDR3 is 15 residues. Germline V gene sequence: CDR1 LGHDT, CDR2 YNNKEL (reference sequence). CDR3 amino acids: CASCQGTTGSDTQYF. CDR3 DNA: TGTGCCAGCTGCCAAGGGACGACGGGTTCGGATACGCAGTATTTT.

Ten or more counts support this clonotype. V and J are TRBV18 and TRBJ1-3; D is undetermined. The length of the CDR3 is 15 residues. The V gene lost 2 bases and the J gene lost 0 bases, with 8 bases spanning the gap. Per germline, CDR1 KGHSH and CDR2 LQKENI. CDR3 residues: CASSPTAVSGNTIYF. CDR3 nucleotide sequence: TGTGCCAGCTCACCAACAGCAGTCTCTGGAAACACCATATATTTT.

This clonotype has a count of ten or more. V and J are TRBV10-3 and TRBJ2-7; possible D gene TRBD2, 5 bases. V shed 7 bases and J shed 3 bases, with 16 bases lying between them. Per the germline V gene, CDR1 is ENHRY and CDR2 is SYGVKD. The CDR3 runs to 14 residues. The CDR3 sequence: CAIKRETSYYEQYF. CDR3 sequence (DNA): TGTGCCATCAAAAGGGAGACATCCTACTACGAGCAGTACTTC.

The chain recombines TRBV12-5 with TRBJ2-6; 7 nucleotides line up with TRBD1. With V trimmed by 4 bases and J by 0 bases, 9 bases remained unmatched. The germline gives CDR1 LGHNT, CDR2 FRNRAP. The CDR3 extends over 18 amino acids. CDR3 in DNA: TGTGCTAGTGGTTCTTGGGACAGCGGAATCTCTGGGGCCAACGTCCTGACTTTC. Translation: CASGSWDSGISGANVLTF.

At least ten counts were recorded for this clonotype. This chain connects TRBV20-1 to TRBJ1-2; D is unclear. The germline V and J ends were trimmed by 1 base and 8 bases, with 23 bases remaining between them. This CDR3 has 16 amino acids. Germline-derived CDR1 and CDR2 are DFQATT and SNEGSKA (reference sequence). This CDR3 reads CSARVESGPALKGYTF. CDR3 nucleotides: TGCAGTGCTAGAGTTGAATCCGGGCCCGCGCTAAAGGGCTACACCTTC.

V usage is TRBV6-1 and J usage is TRBJ2-3; 10 bases agree with TRBD2. J lost 4 bases, V lost 10 bases, and 8 bases had no gene match. The CDR3 is 14 residues long. Germline-derived CDR1 and CDR2 are MNHNS and SASEGT. In nucleotides, the CDR3 is TGTGCCACACGACTAGCGGGCATGTCAGATACGCAGTATTTT. It translates to CATRLAGMSDTQYF.

The chain joins TRBV20-1 to TRBJ2-2; 7 bases fit TRBD1. Germline V gives CDR1 DFQATT, CDR2 SNEGSKA (reference sequence). The CDR3 extends over 13 amino acids. V lost 1 base, J lost 5 bases, and 1 base stayed unmatched. The CDR3 DNA reads TGCAGTGCTAGAGTCAGGGGGACCGGGGAGCTGTTTTTT. Translation: CSARVRGTGELFF.

There are many counts of this clonotype. The rearrangement joins TRBV30 to TRBJ1-1, with D maybe TRBD1 (5 bases). V shed 3 bases and J shed 5 bases, with 13 bases lying between them. CDR1 is GTSNPN and CDR2 is SVGIG in the germline V gene (reference sequence). The CDR3 runs 13 residues. CDR3 DNA sequence: TGTGCCTGGAGCCCTGGGGGGGAGACTGAAGCTTTCTTT. This encodes CAWSPGGETEAFF.

This clonotype was counted at least ten times. The chain recombines TRBV24-1 with TRBJ2-1, with TRBD2 identical over 12 bases. Trimming took 7 bases from V and 4 from J; bases not matched to a gene: 4. The germline V gene has CDR1 KGHDR and CDR2 SFDVKD. The CDR3 has 15 residues. The CDR3 DNA is TGTGCCACCAGGGGGACTAGCGGGTATTACAATGAGCAGTTCTTC. Its protein is CATRGTSGYYNEQFF.

In this sample, this clonotype turned up many times. The chain couples TRBV15 to TRBJ2-5; 11 positions agree with TRBD1. The V and J ends lost 1 base and 2 bases, in that order; junction bases with no gene match: 0. This CDR3 comprises 15 residues. From germline, CDR1 is LNHNV and CDR2 YYDKDF (reference sequence). Here the CDR3 DNA reads TGTGCCACCAGCAGAGGGGACAGGGGGCAAGAGACCCAGTACTTC. This translates into CATSRGDRGQETQYF.

This clonotype was observed at least ten times. The chain has TRBV5-1 and TRBJ2-3; TRBD1 matches at 10 bases. The CDR3 is made up of 15 amino acids. Per the germline V gene, CDR1 is SGHRS and CDR2 is YFSETQ. V was clipped by 4 bases and J by 2 bases; unmatched bases: 4. The CDR3 DNA reads TGCGCCAGCAGCCTGGACAGGGGGAACACAGATACGCAGTATTTT. Translated: CASSLDRGNTDTQYF.